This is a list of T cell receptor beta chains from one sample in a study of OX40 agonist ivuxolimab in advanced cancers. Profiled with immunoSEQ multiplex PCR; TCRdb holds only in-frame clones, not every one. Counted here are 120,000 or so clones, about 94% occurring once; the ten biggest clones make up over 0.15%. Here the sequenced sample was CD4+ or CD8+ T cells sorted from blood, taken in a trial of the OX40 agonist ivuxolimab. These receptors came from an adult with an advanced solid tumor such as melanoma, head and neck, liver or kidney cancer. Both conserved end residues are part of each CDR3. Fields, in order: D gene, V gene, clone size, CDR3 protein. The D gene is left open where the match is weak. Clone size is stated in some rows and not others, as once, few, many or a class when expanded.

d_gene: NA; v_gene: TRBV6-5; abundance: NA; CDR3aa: CASGRTQETQYF
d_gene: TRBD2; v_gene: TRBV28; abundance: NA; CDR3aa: CASSPRTSGGLKETQYF
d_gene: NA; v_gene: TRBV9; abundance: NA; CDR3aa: CASSVGQNYGYTF
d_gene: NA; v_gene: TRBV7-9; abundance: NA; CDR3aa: CASSLRGTMNTEAFF
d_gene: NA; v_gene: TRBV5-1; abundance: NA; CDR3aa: CASSSGGRNNSPLHF
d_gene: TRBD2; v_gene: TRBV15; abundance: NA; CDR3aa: CATSRVGLAGYNEQFF
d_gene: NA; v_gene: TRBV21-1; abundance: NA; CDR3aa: CASSIPLHNEQFF
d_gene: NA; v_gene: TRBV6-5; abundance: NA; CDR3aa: CASSYFNSNYGYTF
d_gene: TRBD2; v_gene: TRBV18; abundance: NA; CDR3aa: CASSPGLAGGNPYEQYF
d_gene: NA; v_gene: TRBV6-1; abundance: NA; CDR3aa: CASSEGVDYGYTF
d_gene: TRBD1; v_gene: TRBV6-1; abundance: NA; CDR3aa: CASTMVGTANQPQHF
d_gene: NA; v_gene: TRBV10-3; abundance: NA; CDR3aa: CAISESVQPQHF
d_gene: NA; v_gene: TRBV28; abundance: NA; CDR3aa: CASSLGRDTQYF
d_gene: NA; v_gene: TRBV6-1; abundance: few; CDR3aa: CASRPGPRNTEAFF
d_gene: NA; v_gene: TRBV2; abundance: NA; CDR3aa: CASSLYQTTFGNIQYF
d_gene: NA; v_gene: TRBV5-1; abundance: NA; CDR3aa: CASSYQGWEDTGELFF
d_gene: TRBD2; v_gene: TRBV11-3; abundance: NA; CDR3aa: CASSLGTSGTDTQYF
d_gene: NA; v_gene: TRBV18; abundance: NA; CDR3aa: CASSLKTDGGYTF
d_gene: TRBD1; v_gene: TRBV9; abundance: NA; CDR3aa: CASSELGQGFKGYTF
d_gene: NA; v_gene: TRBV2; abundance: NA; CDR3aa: CASNGNTYQPQHF
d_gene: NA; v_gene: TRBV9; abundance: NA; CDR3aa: CASSSLGVNTEAFF
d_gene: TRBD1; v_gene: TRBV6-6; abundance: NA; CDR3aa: CASSNPGQGDDKYF